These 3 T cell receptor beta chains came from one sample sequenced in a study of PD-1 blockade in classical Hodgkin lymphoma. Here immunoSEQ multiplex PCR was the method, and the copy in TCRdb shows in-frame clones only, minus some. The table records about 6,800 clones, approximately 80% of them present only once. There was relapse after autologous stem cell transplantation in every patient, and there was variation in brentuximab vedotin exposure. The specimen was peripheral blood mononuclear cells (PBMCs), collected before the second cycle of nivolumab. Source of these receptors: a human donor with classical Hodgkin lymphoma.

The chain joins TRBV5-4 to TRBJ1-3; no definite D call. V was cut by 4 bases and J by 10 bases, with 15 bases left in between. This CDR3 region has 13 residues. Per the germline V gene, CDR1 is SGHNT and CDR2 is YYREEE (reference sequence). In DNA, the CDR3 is TGTGCCAGCAGCCAAGGGCGGCGGATGACCATATATTTT. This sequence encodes CASSQGRRMTIYF.

The CDR3 DNA reads as TGTGCCAGCAGTCGGACGCCTCACGGCGATGAGCAGTTCTTC. It is translated as CASSRTPHGDEQFF. The chain joins TRBV27 to TRBJ2-1; D not certain. The V end was cut by 5 bases, the J end by 8 bases, with 16 bases between. Germline CDR1 and CDR2: MNHEY and SMNVEV (reference sequence). The CDR3 is made up of 14 amino acids.

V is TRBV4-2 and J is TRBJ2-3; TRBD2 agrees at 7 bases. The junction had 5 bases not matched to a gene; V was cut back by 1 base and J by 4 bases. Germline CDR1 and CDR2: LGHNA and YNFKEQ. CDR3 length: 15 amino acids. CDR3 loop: CASSQVSGAADTQYF. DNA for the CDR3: TGTGCCAGCAGCCAAGTCAGCGGGGCGGCAGATACGCAGTATTTT.